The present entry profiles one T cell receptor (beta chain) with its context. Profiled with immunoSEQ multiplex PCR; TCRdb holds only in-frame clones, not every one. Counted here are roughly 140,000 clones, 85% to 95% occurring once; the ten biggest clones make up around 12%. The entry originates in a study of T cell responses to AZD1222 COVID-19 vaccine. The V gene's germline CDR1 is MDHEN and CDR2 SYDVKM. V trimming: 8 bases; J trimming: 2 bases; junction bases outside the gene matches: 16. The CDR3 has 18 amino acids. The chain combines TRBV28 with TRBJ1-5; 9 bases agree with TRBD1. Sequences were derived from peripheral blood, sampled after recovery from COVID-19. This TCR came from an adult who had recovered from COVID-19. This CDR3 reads CASAWDYRGLEGNQPQHF. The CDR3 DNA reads TGTGCCAGCGCCTGGGACTACAGGGGGCTCGAGGGCAATCAGCCCCAGCATTTT. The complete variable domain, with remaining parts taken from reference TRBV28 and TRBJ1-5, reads DVKVTQSSRYLVKRTGEKVFLECVQDMDHENMFWYRQDPGLGLRLIYFSYDVKMKEKGDIPEGYSVSREKKERFSLILESASTNQTSMYLCASAWDYRGLEGNQPQHFGDGTRLSIL.